What follows are 14 T cell receptor beta chains derived from one specimen sequenced in a study of siplizumab effects on memory and regulatory T cells. Only in-frame clones appear in the TCRdb table, and some are missing; sequencing was by immunoSEQ multiplex PCR. The sample records 95,000 to 100,000 clones, nearly 95% being singletons. The sample comprised non-Treg CD4+ T cells sorted from blood. The receptors derive from a human donor in good health.

This chain connects TRBV29-1 to TRBJ2-5; D unresolved. Deletions cut 6 bases from V and 0 bases from J, with 8 bases between. Germline CDR1 and CDR2: SQVTM and ANQGSEA. This CDR3 spans 12 amino acids. The CDR3, as DNA: TGCAGCGTCCGACTTTACCAAGAGACCCAGTACTTC. Its protein is CSVRLYQETQYF. The full variable domain, with the rest looked up from reference TRBV29-1 and TRBJ2-5, is SAVISQKPSRDICQRGTSLTIQCQVDSQVTMMFWYRQQPGQSLTLIATANQGSEATYESGFVIDKFPISRPNLTFSTLTVSNMSPEDSSIYLCSVRLYQETQYFGPGTRLLVL.

In its sample, this clone was seen a few times. This chain joins TRBV19 and TRBJ1-1; the D gene is possibly TRBD1 (5 bases). Germline-derived CDR1 and CDR2 are LNHDA and SQIVND (reference sequence). The CDR3 extends over 15 amino acids. V lost 5 bases and J lost 0, with 13 bases in between. CDR3 in amino acids: CASSSKGTLNTEAFF. The CDR3 nucleotides are TGTGCCAGTAGTTCAAAAGGGACCCTGAACACTGAAGCTTTCTTT.

This rearrangement joins TRBV5-4 to TRBJ2-5; D ambiguous. The V end was cut by 3 bases, the J end by 3 bases, with 6 bases between. CDR1 is SGHNT, CDR2 YYREEE, per germline (reference sequence). This CDR3 comprises 12 residues. The CDR3 bases are TGTGCCAGCAGCTATGACGAAGAGACCCAGTACTTC. Translation gives CASSYDEETQYF.

J is TRBJ2-5 and V is TRBV29-1; 9 bases match TRBD1. The CDR3 sequence is 14 residues long. Germline V CDR1 and CDR2: SQVTM, ANQGSEA. After removal of 6 bases from V and 5 bases from J, the junction contained 10 bases not matched to a gene. CDR3 DNA sequence: TGCAGCGTAACGCGGGACAGGGTCGATGAGACCCAGTACTTC. Encoded protein: CSVTRDRVDETQYF.

The genes are TRBV7-9 and TRBJ2-7, with TRBD1 identical over 7 bases. V shed 5 bases, J shed 1 base, and the junction held 5 bases outside the gene matches. Germline lookup yields CDR1 SEHNR and CDR2 FQNEAQ (reference sequence). The CDR3 sequence is 14 residues long. The CDR3, as DNA: TGTGCCAGCAGCGTACAGGGGCCTTCCTACGAGCAGTACTTC. This gives the protein CASSVQGPSYEQYF.

This CDR3 is CASSTSPKASGRGDTQYF. DNA for the CDR3: TGTGCCAGTAGTACCTCCCCGAAGGCTAGCGGGAGAGGAGATACGCAGTATTTT. The chain recombines TRBV19 with TRBJ2-3; 10 bases fit TRBD2. Trimming took 4 bases from V and 5 from J; bases not matched to a gene: 15. Germline-derived CDR1 and CDR2 are LNHDA and SQIVND (reference sequence). The CDR3 length is 18 residues.

This chain connects TRBV5-4 to TRBJ1-2, with D possibly TRBD1 on 6 matching bases. Trimming stripped 0 bases from V and 4 bases from J, with 10 bases between. Germline V CDR1 and CDR2: SGHNT, YYREEE (reference sequence). The CDR3 has 14 residues. The CDR3 DNA reads TGTGCCAGCAGCTTGGAACAGGGATCCTATGGCTACACCTTC. Residues: CASSLEQGSYGYTF.

The J gene is TRBJ2-1, the V gene TRBV7-2; D remains unclear. The CDR3 is 16 amino acids. V was pared by 1 base and J by 3 bases, with 13 bases between. CDR1 and CDR2 from the germline V gene are SGHTA and FQGNSA. As DNA, the CDR3 is TGTGCCAGCAGCTTAGTGTCTGGCGTCGGCTACAATGAGCAGTTCTTC. This codes for CASSLVSGVGYNEQFF.

The rearrangement joins TRBV5-4 to TRBJ1-2; TRBD1 is a possible D gene (6 bases). There are 14 residues in the CDR3. Trimming took off 4 bases at V and 4 bases at J, with 14 bases between the two ends. The germline CDR1 and CDR2 sequences are SGHNT and YYREEE (reference sequence). The CDR3 DNA reads as TGTGCCAGCAGCCAGATCGGACAGACCTATGGCTACACCTTC. Its translation is CASSQIGQTYGYTF.

The chain uses TRBV19 and TRBJ1-4; 7 bases are a match to TRBD1. CDR3 length: 12 amino acids. Germline CDR1 LNHDA, CDR2 SQIVND (reference sequence). V lost 7 bases and J lost 8; bases outside the gene matches: 4. The CDR3 coding sequence is TGTGCCAGTAACGGCAGGGGGGAAAAACTGTTTTTT. Translated: CASNGRGEKLFF.

This clone is a singleton in its sample. The CDR3 DNA is TGTGCCAGTAGTACTAGCGACACCACGTACACTGAAGCTTTCTTT. Translating it yields CASSTSDTTYTEAFF. V gene TRBV19 combines with J gene TRBJ1-1, with D uncertain. Germline CDR1 is LNHDA and CDR2 is SQIVND (reference sequence). The V and J ends lost 4 bases and 3 bases respectively, with 15 bases between them. The CDR3 runs 15 residues.

The table lists this clone with a count of one. The chain combines TRBV4-2 with TRBJ2-7, with TRBD1 as a possible D gene (6 bases). V was shortened by 0 bases and J by 3 bases, with 12 bases between the two germline ends. This CDR3 comprises 15 residues. Germline CDR1 reads LGHNA; CDR2 reads YNFKEQ. The CDR3 loop is CASSQDLQGSYEQYF. In nucleotides, the CDR3 is TGTGCCAGCAGCCAAGATTTACAGGGTAGCTACGAGCAGTACTTC.

The chain employs TRBV5-1 and TRBJ2-7; 7 bases are a match to TRBD2. Germline assignment: CDR1 SGHRS and CDR2 YFSETQ. CDR3 size: 17 residues. V trimming: 4 bases; J trimming: 4 bases; junction bases outside the gene matches: 17. As DNA, the CDR3 is TGCGCCAGCAGCGTCGGACTAGTCTTCCGGGGGGTTTACGAGCAGTACTTC. Amino acid sequence: CASSVGLVFRGVYEQYF.

The chain employs TRBV25-1 and TRBJ1-1; 7 bases match TRBD1. Germline values: CDR1 MGHDK, CDR2 SYGVNS. Trimming at V came to 6 bases and at J to 7 bases, leaving 8 bases not matched to a gene. CDR3 length equals 13 residues. The chain's CDR3 is CASRLNRGDEAFF. CDR3 sequence (DNA): TGTGCCAGCAGACTTAACAGGGGCGATGAAGCTTTCTTT. The whole variable domain, remainder taken from reference TRBV25-1 and TRBJ1-1, is EADIYQTPRYLVIGTGKKITLECSQTMGHDKMYWYQQDPGMELHLIHYSYGVNSTEKGDLSSESTVSRIRTEHFPLTLESARPSHTSQYLCASRLNRGDEAFFGQGTRLTVV.